This is a list of T cell receptor beta chains from one sample in a study of T-cell memory formation after mild COVID-19. TCRdb analysed the 5' RACE reads with MiXCR anew, one entry per CDR3 protein. The sample has about 290,000 distinct CDR3 sequences; approximately 15% are singletons. Sequenced sample: PBMCs or a T cell subset sorted from them (not recorded which). Receptor source: a young man who had mild COVID-19 (a few samples of this study predate the infection). Cell type and time point are not known. CDR3s include the opening cysteine and the closing phenylalanine or tryptophan. D genes are given only for firm matches. Rows may omit the clone size; those that give it use once, few, many or a size class.

D gene: .; V gene: TRBV6-5; clone size: .; J gene: TRBJ1-1; CDR3 protein: CASSYDGWGTEAFF; CDR3 DNA: TGTGCCAGCAGTTACGACGGCTGGGGCACTGAAGCTTTCTTT
D gene: .; V gene: TRBV5-1; clone size: many; J gene: TRBJ1-2; CDR3 protein: CASSLTKDGYTF; CDR3 DNA: TGCGCCAGCAGCTTGACCAAGGATGGCTACACCTTC
D gene: .; V gene: TRBV6-2/TRBV6-3; clone size: few; J gene: TRBJ1-1; CDR3 protein: CASSYETANTEAFF; CDR3 DNA: TGTGCCAGCAGTTACGAAACAGCGAACACTGAAGCTTTCTTT
D gene: TRBD1; V gene: TRBV5-1; clone size: .; J gene: TRBJ1-3; CDR3 protein: CASSLERGQGNTIYF; CDR3 DNA: TGCGCCAGCAGCTTGGAGAGGGGGCAAGGAAACACCATATATTTT
D gene: TRBD2; V gene: TRBV24-1; clone size: .; J gene: TRBJ2-1; CDR3 protein: CATSTSGYNEQFF; CDR3 DNA: TGTGCCACCTCTACTAGCGGATACAATGAGCAGTTCTTC
D gene: .; V gene: TRBV10-3; clone size: .; J gene: TRBJ1-6; CDR3 protein: CAISDVGGKNSPLHF; CDR3 DNA: TGTGCCATCAGTGATGTGGGGGGAAAAAATTCACCCCTCCACTTT
D gene: .; V gene: TRBV7-9; clone size: .; J gene: TRBJ2-1; CDR3 protein: CASSEPYRAGPLDEQFF; CDR3 DNA: TGTGCCAGCAGCGAGCCCTACAGGGCCGGCCCTTTGGATGAGCAGTTCTTC
D gene: .; V gene: TRBV2; clone size: .; J gene: TRBJ1-1; CDR3 protein: CARSTAKTEAFF; CDR3 DNA: TGTGCCAGAAGTACAGCTAAGACAGAAGCTTTCTTT
D gene: TRBD1; V gene: TRBV20-1; clone size: .; J gene: TRBJ2-1; CDR3 protein: CSAKTGESYNEQFF; CDR3 DNA: TGCAGTGCAAAGACAGGGGAATCCTACAATGAGCAGTTCTTC
D gene: .; V gene: TRBV24-1; clone size: .; J gene: TRBJ1-5; CDR3 protein: CATSPGRNQPQHF; CDR3 DNA: TGTGCCACCAGTCCGGGGCGGAATCAGCCCCAGCATTTT
D gene: TRBD1; V gene: TRBV4-1; clone size: few; J gene: TRBJ1-2; CDR3 protein: CASSQDEGSGGNYGYTF; CDR3 DNA: TGCGCCAGCAGCCAAGATGAAGGGTCAGGGGGTAACTATGGCTACACCTTC
D gene: TRBD1; V gene: TRBV9; clone size: .; J gene: TRBJ2-1; CDR3 protein: CASSVRGLSYNEQFF; CDR3 DNA: TGTGCCAGCAGCGTAAGGGGGCTATCCTACAATGAGCAGTTCTTC
D gene: TRBD2; V gene: TRBV20-1; clone size: many; J gene: TRBJ2-3; CDR3 protein: CRAGPPSTDTQYF; CDR3 DNA: TGCAGAGCGGGGCCCCCTAGCACAGATACGCAGTATTTT
D gene: .; V gene: TRBV25-1; clone size: few; J gene: TRBJ2-7; CDR3 protein: CASSEWGLAPPYEQYF; CDR3 DNA: TGTGCCAGCAGTGAATGGGGACTGGCCCCCCCGTACGAGCAGTACTTC
D gene: TRBD2; V gene: TRBV30; clone size: .; J gene: TRBJ2-3; CDR3 protein: CAWSGGLRYTQYF; CDR3 DNA: TGTGCCTGGAGCGGGGGGTTGAGGTATACGCAGTATTTT
D gene: .; V gene: TRBV4-2; clone size: .; J gene: TRBJ2-1; CDR3 protein: CASSQDRRLYNEQFF; CDR3 DNA: TGTGCCAGCAGCCAAGATAGGCGGCTGTACAATGAGCAGTTCTTC
D gene: .; V gene: TRBV7-9; clone size: .; J gene: TRBJ2-3; CDR3 protein: CASRWGRTSQEPQYF; CDR3 DNA: TGTGCCAGCAGATGGGGCCGGACGTCGCAGGAGCCGCAGTATTTT
D gene: TRBD1; V gene: TRBV5-6; clone size: .; J gene: TRBJ2-7; CDR3 protein: CASSLDGTGTYEQYF; CDR3 DNA: TGTGCCAGCAGCTTGGATGGGACAGGCACCTACGAGCAGTACTTC
D gene: TRBD2; V gene: TRBV7-9; clone size: .; J gene: TRBJ2-5; CDR3 protein: CASSLRDYRGETQYF; CDR3 DNA: TGTGCCAGCAGCCTCCGGGACTACCGGGGGGAGACCCAGTACTTC
D gene: .; V gene: TRBV4-1; clone size: .; J gene: TRBJ2-7; CDR3 protein: CASSHIGPGLHSYEQYF; CDR3 DNA: TGCGCCAGCAGCCACATCGGCCCAGGCCTTCACTCCTACGAGCAGTACTTC
D gene: .; V gene: TRBV29-1; clone size: .; J gene: TRBJ1-1; CDR3 protein: CSVDIRGWGNTEAFF; CDR3 DNA: TGCAGCGTTGACATCAGGGGATGGGGGAACACTGAAGCTTTCTTT
D gene: TRBD2; V gene: TRBV6-6; clone size: .; J gene: TRBJ2-7; CDR3 protein: CASSYSSWRGDNEQYF; CDR3 DNA: TGTGCCAGCAGTTACTCGAGCTGGCGGGGGGACAACGAGCAGTACTTC
D gene: .; V gene: TRBV30; clone size: .; J gene: TRBJ1-1; CDR3 protein: CAWIWELGTEAFF; CDR3 DNA: TGTGCCTGGATCTGGGAGCTAGGGACTGAAGCTTTCTTT
D gene: TRBD1; V gene: TRBV7-8; clone size: many; J gene: TRBJ2-5; CDR3 protein: CASSAYRGQETQYF; CDR3 DNA: TGTGCCAGCAGCGCATACAGGGGCCAAGAGACCCAGTACTTC
D gene: .; V gene: TRBV20-1; clone size: few; J gene: TRBJ2-5; CDR3 protein: CSARDLLILETQYF; CDR3 DNA: TGCAGTGCTAGAGATCTGCTAATTCTCGAGACCCAGTACTTC
D gene: .; V gene: TRBV30; clone size: .; J gene: TRBJ2-1; CDR3 protein: CAWDRVSSYNEQFF; CDR3 DNA: TGTGCCTGGGATCGTGTTAGCTCCTACAATGAGCAGTTCTTC
D gene: .; V gene: TRBV11-2; clone size: few; J gene: TRBJ2-2; CDR3 protein: CASSQGSGATGELFF; CDR3 DNA: TGTGCCAGCAGCCAGGGGTCGGGAGCCACCGGGGAGCTGTTTTTT
D gene: .; V gene: TRBV5-1; clone size: .; J gene: TRBJ1-2; CDR3 protein: CASSLDSAFYGYTF; CDR3 DNA: TGCGCCAGCAGCTTGGACTCAGCGTTCTATGGCTACACCTTC
D gene: .; V gene: TRBV5-5; clone size: few; J gene: TRBJ1-1; CDR3 protein: CASSLAISGPGTEAFF; CDR3 DNA: TGTGCCAGCAGCTTGGCTATTTCCGGGCCGGGCACTGAAGCTTTCTTT
D gene: TRBD1; V gene: TRBV24-1; clone size: few; J gene: TRBJ1-5; CDR3 protein: CATRGRGKDQPQHF; CDR3 DNA: TGTGCCACCCGTGGCAGGGGGAAGGATCAGCCCCAGCATTTT
D gene: .; V gene: TRBV12-3/TRBV12-4; clone size: few; J gene: TRBJ2-7; CDR3 protein: CASSFWTLGEQYF; CDR3 DNA: TGTGCCAGCAGTTTCTGGACATTAGGGGAGCAGTACTTC
D gene: .; V gene: TRBV6-5; clone size: .; J gene: TRBJ2-3; CDR3 protein: CASSYSGGPRSGDTQYF; CDR3 DNA: TGTGCCAGCAGTTACTCCGGGGGCCCTAGGTCGGGAGATACGCAGTATTTT
D gene: .; V gene: TRBV11-2; clone size: many; J gene: TRBJ2-2; CDR3 protein: CASSLFVGELFF; CDR3 DNA: TGTGCCAGCAGCTTATTTGTCGGGGAGCTGTTTTTT
D gene: .; V gene: TRBV24-1; clone size: .; J gene: TRBJ2-5; CDR3 protein: CATSDRGRDGEETQYF; CDR3 DNA: TGTGCCACCAGTGATAGAGGTCGGGACGGTGAAGAGACCCAGTACTTC
D gene: .; V gene: TRBV7-9; clone size: many; J gene: TRBJ2-3; CDR3 protein: CASSDRGKGTDTQYF; CDR3 DNA: TGTGCCAGCAGCGATCGAGGCAAGGGGACGGATACGCAGTATTTT
D gene: .; V gene: TRBV12-3/TRBV12-4; clone size: many; J gene: TRBJ2-3; CDR3 protein: CASNLFVGDTQYF; CDR3 DNA: TGTGCCAGCAACCTTTTTGTAGGGGATACGCAGTATTTT
D gene: .; V gene: TRBV29-1; clone size: .; J gene: TRBJ2-3; CDR3 protein: CSVELSGAAATDTQYF; CDR3 DNA: TGCAGCGTTGAACTCTCGGGTGCCGCAGCTACAGATACGCAGTATTTT
D gene: .; V gene: TRBV6-5; clone size: .; J gene: TRBJ1-5; CDR3 protein: CASSYSWGNQPQHF; CDR3 DNA: TGTGCCAGCAGTTACTCTTGGGGCAATCAGCCCCAGCATTTT
D gene: TRBD1; V gene: TRBV24-1; clone size: once; J gene: TRBJ1-6; CDR3 protein: CATSDLNRGGSPLHF; CDR3 DNA: TGTGCCACCAGTGATTTGAACAGGGGTGGCTCACCCCTCCACTTT
D gene: TRBD2; V gene: TRBV10-3; clone size: few; J gene: TRBJ2-1; CDR3 protein: CAISDSGTGTSVGQFF; CDR3 DNA: TGTGCCATCAGTGACTCGGGGACCGGGACTAGCGTAGGGCAGTTCTTC
D gene: .; V gene: TRBV12-3/TRBV12-4; clone size: .; J gene: TRBJ1-5; CDR3 protein: CASSQTDRNRYQPQHF; CDR3 DNA: TGTGCCAGCAGTCAGACCGACAGGAATCGGTATCAGCCCCAGCATTTT